Following are 19 T cell receptor beta chains from one sample sequenced in a study of blood T cell repertoires in COVID-19. This table comes from immunoSEQ multiplex PCR, and its TCRdb copy is limited to in-frame clones, with some not included. This table holds some 60,000 clones, about four fifths found once. Material: peripheral blood. These receptor sequences come from a man aged 25-40 years with COVID-19, enrolled during active disease.

The rearrangement joins TRBV5-5 to TRBJ1-1; D possibly corresponds to TRBD1 (5 bases). CDR1 is SGHKS, CDR2 YYEKEE, per germline (reference sequence). The CDR3 has 14 amino acids. The V gene lost 6 bases and the J gene lost 1 base, with 13 bases spanning the gap. The CDR3 DNA reads as TGTGCCAGCATCCTGACAGTTGGGAACACTGAAGCTTTCTTT. Its translation is CASILTVGNTEAFF.

The rearrangement uses TRBV28 and TRBJ2-1; 8 nucleotides align to TRBD2. The CDR3 length is 16 residues. V lost 2 bases to trimming and J lost 0 bases; unmatched junction nucleotides: 3. CDR1 MDHEN and CDR2 SYDVKM come from the germline V gene. CDR3 in DNA: TGTGCCAGCAGTTTAGCCGGGACTAGCTCCTACAATGAGCAGTTCTTC. It codes for CASSLAGTSSYNEQFF.

This chain joins TRBV11-2 and TRBJ2-1, with D perhaps TRBD1 (5 bases). Germline V gives CDR1 SGHAT, CDR2 FQNNGV. V was trimmed by 3 bases and J by 5 bases, leaving 17 bases between them. This CDR3 comprises 16 residues. In DNA form, the CDR3 reads TGTGCCAGCAGCTTGGTTAGGGGTCAAAACCACAATGAGCAGTTCTTC. Residues: CASSLVRGQNHNEQFF.

The chain uses TRBV25-1 and TRBJ1-2; 12 bases align to TRBD1. V lost 6 bases to trimming and J lost 7 bases; unmatched junction nucleotides: 9. Germline assignment: CDR1 MGHDK and CDR2 SYGVNS. This CDR3 comprises 15 residues. CDR3 sequence reads: CASSGGTGGWGGYTF. DNA for the CDR3: TGTGCCAGCAGCGGGGGGACAGGGGGCTGGGGTGGCTACACCTTC.

The CDR3 spells CASSSRTSGQSKHQETQYF. The DNA for the CDR3 is TGTGCCAGCAGCTCGCGGACTAGCGGTCAGTCAAAACACCAAGAGACCCAGTACTTC. This chain links TRBV7-6 with TRBJ2-5, with 10 bases fitting TRBD2. J gave up 0 bases and V 4 bases, and 14 bases lay outside the gene matches. Germline lookup yields CDR1 SGHVS and CDR2 FNYEAQ. The CDR3 totals 19 residues.

The genes are TRBV30 and TRBJ2-7; the D gene is possibly TRBD2 (5 bases). V was pared by 3 bases and J by 3 bases, with 6 bases between. From germline, CDR1 is GTSNPN and CDR2 SVGIG (reference sequence). The length of the CDR3 is 11 residues. The DNA for the CDR3 is TGTGCCTGGAGGGACTTCTACGAGCAGTACTTC. It translates to CAWRDFYEQYF.

The chain links TRBV19 to TRBJ2-1; D gene ambiguous. Deletions cut 7 bases from V and 5 bases from J, with 6 bases between. CDR3 length equals 11 residues. Per germline, CDR1 LNHDA and CDR2 SQIVND (reference sequence). Here the CDR3 reads CASTVHNEQFF. The CDR3 DNA follows: TGTGCCAGTACTGTCCACAATGAGCAGTTCTTC.

The genes are TRBV5-1 and TRBJ2-3; 11 bases map to TRBD1. The germline V gene has CDR1 SGHRS and CDR2 YFSETQ. The CDR3 is 15 residues long. The ends lost 4 bases at V and 1 base at J; junction bases unmatched: 2. This CDR3 is CASSRGQGGTDTQYF. The CDR3 DNA sequence: TGCGCCAGCAGCAGGGGACAGGGGGGCACAGATACGCAGTATTTT.

The rearrangement joins TRBV3-1 (or the pseudogene TRBV3-2) to TRBJ1-2; D is undetermined. V lost 1 base and J lost 4, with 10 bases in between. Germline V gene lookup returns CDR1 LGHDT and CDR2 YNNKEL (reference sequence). CDR3 size: 14 residues. The CDR3 coding sequence is TGTGCCAGCAGCCAAGGAGGGCAGCTCTATGGCTACACCTTC. Translating gives CASSQGGQLYGYTF.

This clone has more than one count but fewer than ten. The chain joins TRBV19 to TRBJ1-6; unclear D gene. Germline V gene lookup returns CDR1 LNHDA and CDR2 SQIVND (reference sequence). There are 17 residues in the CDR3. V was pared by 5 bases and J by 0 bases, with 14 bases between. This CDR3 reads CASSVQSLSSYNSPLHF. CDR3 coding DNA: TGTGCCAGTAGTGTCCAGTCGTTAAGCTCCTATAATTCACCCCTCCACTTT. Supplemented by reference TRBV19 and TRBJ1-6, the full variable domain reads DGGITQSPKYLFRKEGQNVTLSCEQNLNHDAMYWYRQDPGQGLRLIYYSQIVNDFQKGDIAEGYSVSREKKESFPLTVTSAQKNPTAFYLCASSVQSLSSYNSPLHFGNGTRLTVT.

This clone was counted only a few times. The chain has TRBV18 and TRBJ1-3; D is unclear. Germline V lookup: CDR1 KGHSH, CDR2 LQKENI. This CDR3 has 12 residues. Trimming removed 3 bases at V and 4 bases at J, with 4 bases between. CDR3 coding DNA: TGTGCCAGCTCACCCAGGGGAAACACCATATATTTT. Residues: CASSPRGNTIYF.

This clone occurred once. The chain carries TRBV3-1 (or the pseudogene TRBV3-2) and TRBJ1-5; TRBD1 matches at 9 bases. This CDR3 contains 15 residues. Germline CDR1 and CDR2: LGHDT and YNNKEL (reference sequence). Trimming took 1 base from V and 7 from J; bases not matched to a gene: 5. CDR3 in amino acids: CASSQGTGVWQPQHF. CDR3 DNA: TGTGCCAGCAGCCAAGGGACAGGGGTATGGCAGCCCCAGCATTTT.

The chain carries TRBV28 and TRBJ2-7; 8 bases line up with TRBD1. The V gene's germline CDR1 is MDHEN and CDR2 SYDVKM. V shed 4 bases and J 1 base; nucleotides not matched to a gene: 12. The CDR3 extends over 17 amino acids. CDR3 protein: CASSSLGTGGSSYEQYF. The CDR3 DNA follows: TGTGCCAGCAGTTCCCTGGGGACAGGCGGTTCGTCCTACGAGCAGTACTTC.

The V call is TRBV9, the J call TRBJ2-3; 8 bases align to TRBD2. The CDR3 has 17 amino acids. Per the germline V gene, CDR1 is SGDLS and CDR2 is YYNGEE. Trimming removed 3 bases from V and 2 bases from J; junction bases left unmatched: 11. CDR3 in DNA: TGTGCCAGCAGCGCCTCCCTAGCGGGTGATCTCACAGATACGCAGTATTTT. Translation: CASSASLAGDLTDTQYF.

The V gene is TRBV9, the J gene TRBJ2-7; 7 bases match TRBD2. This CDR3 is 13 amino acids long. The germline V gene encodes CDR1 SGDLS and CDR2 YYNGEE. V lost 4 bases to trimming and J lost 2 bases; unmatched junction nucleotides: 3. CDR3: CASSRGLAYEQYF. As DNA, the CDR3 is TGTGCCAGCAGCCGTGGACTAGCCTACGAGCAGTACTTC.

The genes are TRBV7-6 and TRBJ1-5, with D uncertain. Trimming stripped 1 base from V and 5 bases from J, with 12 bases between. Per germline, CDR1 SGHVS and CDR2 FNYEAQ. The CDR3 extends over 15 amino acids. In DNA form, the CDR3 reads TGTGCCAGCAGCTTAGGAAACGCGGGAGATCAGCCCCAGCATTTT. This encodes CASSLGNAGDQPQHF. Full variable domain (remainder filled in from reference TRBV7-6 and TRBJ1-5): GAGVSQSPRYKVTKRGQDVALRCDPISGHVSLYWYRQALGQGPEFLTYFNYEAQQDKSGLPNDRFSAERPEGSISTLTIQRTEQRDSAMYRCASSLGNAGDQPQHFGDGTRLSIL.

The rearrangement uses TRBV14 and TRBJ2-7; TRBD2 matches 7 bases. The J segment lost 2 bases and the V segment lost 1 base, leaving 2 bases of the junction unmatched. Germline V gene data show CDR1 as SGHDN and CDR2 as FVKESK. The CDR3 is made up of 14 amino acids. The CDR3 reads CASSQAGGPYEQYF. CDR3 coding DNA: TGTGCCAGCAGCCAAGCGGGGGGTCCCTACGAGCAGTACTTC.

The rearrangement joins TRBV28 to TRBJ1-1, with 7 bases fitting TRBD1. There are 15 residues in the CDR3. Unmatched junction bases numbered 9, after V lost 3 bases and J lost 5 bases. CDR1 and CDR2 from the germline V gene are MDHEN and SYDVKM. CDR3 sequence: CASSFGGGAGTEAFF. As DNA, the CDR3 is TGTGCCAGCAGTTTTGGAGGGGGCGCGGGAACTGAAGCTTTCTTT. The full variable domain, with the rest looked up from reference TRBV28 and TRBJ1-1, is DVKVTQSSRYLVKRTGEKVFLECVQDMDHENMFWYRQDPGLGLRLIYFSYDVKMKEKGDIPEGYSVSREKKERFSLILESASTNQTSMYLCASSFGGGAGTEAFFGQGTRLTVV.

This chain uses TRBV11-1 with TRBJ2-3; the match to TRBD2 covers 11 bases. The ends lost 5 bases at V and 4 bases at J; junction bases unmatched: 8. The CDR3 contains 16 residues. CDR1 SGHAT and CDR2 FQDESV come from the germline V gene (reference sequence). The CDR3 loop reads CASSLRVAGGPDTQYF. CDR3 nucleotides: TGTGCCAGCAGCCTCAGGGTAGCGGGGGGGCCAGATACGCAGTATTTT.